The present entry profiles one T cell receptor beta chain with its context. Its antigen is still unknown. The sample holds no much larger clone one base away, and base qualities are not on file. These data are taken from a study of cytomegalovirus exposure and HLA in healthy donors (dated by TCRdb to 2016 to 2017). Turning to the overall study: According to a later analysis, the roughly 120 validation repertoires were produced on the same platform as the 666 repertoires of the first cohort. High-throughput TCR immunosequencing, statistical association of individual TCRs with disease status, and machine learning were combined to predict cytomegalovirus infection status. The study was designed to test whether signatures of past pathogen exposure could be identified by cataloging public T cell receptors. Besides the first cohort of around 700 subjects, a separate validation cohort made up of 120 different subjects was used.

The research as a whole found: Of the cluster scores, roughly 93% were above 0 in a later analysis, which found that TCRs clustered in the first cohort also tended to co-occur in the 95 to 150 validation repertoires. A total of around 150 TCR beta chains were listed by the study as associated with cytomegalovirus. It was suggested by the authors that the approach could potentially be generalized to other disease states and immunological phenotypes. The validation cohort had no HLA typing available for a later analysis, so co-occurrence within that cohort was assessed over all 130 or so repertoires. The classifier was reported to diagnose cytomegalovirus status with high specificity and sensitivity in both the original cohort and the validation cohort. Most TCR sequences were seen in very few donors, while some public TCRs were found in many individuals. In vitro tests confirmed that three of the cytomegalovirus-associated TCR beta chains recognize cytomegalovirus antigens.

Library preparation used the immunoSEQ multiplex PCR assay. The study's own analysis went as follows. A statistical classification framework was developed to diagnose cytomegalovirus status using the catalog of TCR beta chain sequences. The immuneACCESS repertoire file appears here via TCRdb, limited to in-frame rearrangements. These files lack a portion of the clones; in checked studies, under half of the deficit traces to unresolved V genes, and the cause of the others is not known. V and J calls and clone size are given by that table; D and trimming were obtained from the DNA. The sample table shows 55,000 to 70,000 clones, and roughly nine tenths are seen once. About 3% of the sample is taken by the ten largest. According to the germline V gene (reference sequence), CDR1 reads LNHNV and CDR2 reads YYDKDF. Taken from cysteine to phenylalanine, the CDR3 has 15 residues. The sequence is cut down to CDR3 DNA, 45 bases in frame from base 1. Here V drops 0 bases and J drops 2 bases, and the junction holds 3 bases not matched to any gene.

The donors belonged to the validation cohort of about 110 subjects, which was separate from the approximately 680-subject first cohort. The sequence joins TRBV15 to TRBJ2-7; 8 bases in the middle match TRBD1. This TCR was sampled from a man aged 18 to 29 in good health and CMV-seronegative. The sample was PBMCs. CDR3 protein: CATSREGTGAYEQYF. Read as DNA, the sequence is TGTGCCACCAGCAGAGAAGGGACAGGAGCCTACGAGCAGTACTTC.